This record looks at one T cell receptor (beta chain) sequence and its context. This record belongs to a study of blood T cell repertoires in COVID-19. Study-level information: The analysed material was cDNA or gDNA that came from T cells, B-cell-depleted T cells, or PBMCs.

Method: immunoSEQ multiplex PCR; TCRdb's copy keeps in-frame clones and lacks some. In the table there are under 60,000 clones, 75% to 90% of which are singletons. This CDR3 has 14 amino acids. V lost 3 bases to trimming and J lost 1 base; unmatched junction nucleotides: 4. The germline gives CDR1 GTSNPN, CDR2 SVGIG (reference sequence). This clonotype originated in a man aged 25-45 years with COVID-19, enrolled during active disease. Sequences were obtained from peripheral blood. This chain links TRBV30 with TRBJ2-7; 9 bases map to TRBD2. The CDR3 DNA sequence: TGTGCCTGGAGAGTTGCGGGAGGGTCCTACGAGCAGTACTTC. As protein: CAWRVAGGSYEQYF.